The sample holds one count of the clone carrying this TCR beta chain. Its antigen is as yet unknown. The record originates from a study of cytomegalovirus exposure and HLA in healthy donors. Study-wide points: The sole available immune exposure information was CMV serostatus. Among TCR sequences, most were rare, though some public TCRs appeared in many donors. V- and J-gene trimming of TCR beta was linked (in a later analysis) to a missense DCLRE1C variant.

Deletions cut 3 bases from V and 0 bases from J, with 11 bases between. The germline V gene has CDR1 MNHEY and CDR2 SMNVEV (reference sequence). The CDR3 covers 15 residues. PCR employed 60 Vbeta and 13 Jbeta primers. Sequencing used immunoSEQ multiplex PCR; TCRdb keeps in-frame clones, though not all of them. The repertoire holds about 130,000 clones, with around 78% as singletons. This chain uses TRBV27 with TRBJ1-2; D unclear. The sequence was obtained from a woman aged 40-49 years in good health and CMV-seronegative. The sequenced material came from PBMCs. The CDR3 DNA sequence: TGTGCCAGCAGTTTCGGGATGGAGCCTAACTATGGCTACACCTTC. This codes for CASSFGMEPNYGYTF.